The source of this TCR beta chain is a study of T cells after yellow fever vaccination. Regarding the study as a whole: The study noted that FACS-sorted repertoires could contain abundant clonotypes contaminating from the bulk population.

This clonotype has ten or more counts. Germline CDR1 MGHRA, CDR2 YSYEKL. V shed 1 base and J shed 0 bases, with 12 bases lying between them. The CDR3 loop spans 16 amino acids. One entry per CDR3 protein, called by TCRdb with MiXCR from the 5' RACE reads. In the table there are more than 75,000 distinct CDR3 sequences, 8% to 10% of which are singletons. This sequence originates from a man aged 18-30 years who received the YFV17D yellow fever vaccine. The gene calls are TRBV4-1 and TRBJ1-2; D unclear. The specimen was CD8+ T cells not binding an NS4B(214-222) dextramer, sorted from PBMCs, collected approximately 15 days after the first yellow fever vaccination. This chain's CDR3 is CASSQGGGRSNYGYTF. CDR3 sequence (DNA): TGCGCCAGCAGCCAAGGAGGAGGCAGATCTAACTATGGCTACACCTTC.